The 15 T cell receptor beta chains below come from one sample, sequenced in a study of cytomegalovirus exposure and HLA in healthy donors. PCR primers comprised 60 Vbeta and 13 Jbeta primers. The method was immunoSEQ multiplex PCR; TCRdb's version includes in-frame clones alone and lacks a portion of them. The data contain around 280,000 clones, around nine tenths of them singletons. Material for sequencing was PBMCs. The receptors were gathered from a woman under 30 in good health and CMV-seronegative.

This chain links TRBV10-3 with TRBJ1-1; D gene unclear. V lost 0 bases, J lost 4 bases, and 18 bases lay in between. CDR3 length: 17 amino acids. Per the germline V gene, CDR1 is ENHRY and CDR2 is SYGVKD. The CDR3 region has the DNA TGTGCCATCAGTGAGTCGAGCGGGAGCCAGAGGAGCACTGAAGCTTTCTTT. Protein sequence: CAISESSGSQRSTEAFF.

CDR3 in DNA: TGTGCCAGCAGTGTCTTAGCCTCCTACAATGAGCAGTTCTTC. Its translation is CASSVLASYNEQFF. The chain couples TRBV6-1 to TRBJ2-1; D is ambiguous. Germline CDR1 MNHNS, CDR2 SASEGT. Trimming stripped 4 bases from V and 0 bases from J, with 7 bases between. CDR3 size: 14 residues.

The chain recombines TRBV10-1 with TRBJ2-3; tentative D call: TRBD1 (5 bases). The CDR3 consists of 14 residues. Trimming took off 1 base at V and 6 bases at J, with 11 bases between the two ends. Germline values: CDR1 WNHNN, CDR2 SYGVQD (reference sequence). The CDR3 bases are TGCGCCAGCAGTGAGTTCAGGGATATGGATACGCAGTATTTT. It yields the protein CASSEFRDMDTQYF.

The chain links TRBV5-6 to TRBJ1-5; 7 bases are a match to TRBD1. The junction had 7 bases not matched to a gene; V was cut back by 4 bases and J by 0 bases. Germline V CDR1 and CDR2: SGHDT, YYEEEE. The length of the CDR3 is 16 residues. The CDR3 nucleotides are TGTGCCAGCAGCCTTTGGGGACAGTATAGCAATCAGCCCCAGCATTTT. Protein: CASSLWGQYSNQPQHF.

J is TRBJ2-1 and V is TRBV9; 10 bases map to TRBD1. With 5 bases clipped from V and 0 bases from J, the junction kept 2 bases outside the gene matches. The CDR3 is 15 amino acids. From germline, CDR1 is SGDLS and CDR2 YYNGEE. DNA of the CDR3: TGTGCCAGCAGTGACAGGGGGCTCTCCTACAATGAGCAGTTCTTC. Translated, it gives CASSDRGLSYNEQFF.

The chain carries TRBV11-2 and TRBJ2-7; D perhaps matches TRBD2 (6 bases). This CDR3 has 13 amino acids. Germline V CDR1 and CDR2: SGHAT, FQNNGV. V lost 6 bases and J lost 3, with 12 bases in between. The CDR3 bases are TGTGCCAGCAGGACGGGGGTTCTCTACGAGCAGTACTTC. The encoded protein is CASRTGVLYEQYF.

The chain combines TRBV5-4 with TRBJ2-2, with 8 bases that match TRBD2. This CDR3 is built from 16 residues. Germline CDR1 SGHNT, CDR2 YYREEE (reference sequence). Trimming cost V 4 bases and J 0 bases; bases outside gene matches: 5. CDR3 amino acids: CASSPNGGANTGELFF. DNA of the CDR3: TGTGCCAGCAGCCCGAACGGGGGGGCGAACACCGGGGAGCTGTTTTTT.

This chain uses TRBV5-1 with TRBJ1-1; D ambiguous. V lost 4 bases and J 0 bases, leaving 13 bases between the germline ends. Germline values: CDR1 SGHRS, CDR2 YFSETQ. CDR3 length: 15 residues. As DNA, the CDR3 is TGCGCCAGCAGCGAACCTGGGGAGCTGAACACTGAAGCTTTCTTT. It is translated as CASSEPGELNTEAFF.

The V call is TRBV15, the J call TRBJ2-3; D ambiguous. The V and J ends lost 8 bases and 4 bases respectively, with 19 bases between them. The germline CDR1 and CDR2 sequences are LNHNV and YYDKDF (reference sequence). This CDR3 contains 15 residues. The CDR3 sequence: CATSVGGAGSDTQYF. The CDR3 DNA sequence: TGTGCCACCTCGGTCGGTGGAGCTGGATCAGATACGCAGTATTTT.

The chain recombines TRBV14 with TRBJ2-7, with D uncertain. Trimming took 6 bases from V and 2 from J, leaving 11 bases between them. Germline V gene lookup returns CDR1 SGHDN and CDR2 FVKESK. The CDR3 loop spans 13 amino acids. DNA for the CDR3: TGTGCCAGCAGTTATACAGCCCCCTACGAGCAGTACTTC. The encoded protein is CASSYTAPYEQYF.

J is TRBJ1-2 and V is TRBV25-1, with 9 bases lining up with TRBD1. Germline CDR1 is MGHDK and CDR2 is SYGVNS. CDR3 length: 14 amino acids. The junction had 9 bases not matched to a gene; V was cut back by 6 bases and J by 7 bases. The CDR3 DNA reads TGTGCCAGCAGCCTTACAGGGGGCGCAGGTGGCTACACCTTC. Its translation is CASSLTGGAGGYTF.

V is TRBV5-3 and J is TRBJ2-5; 12 bases are a match to TRBD2. TRBV5-3 is an open reading frame whose function is uncertain. CDR3 length: 16 residues. V lost 0 bases to trimming and J lost 3 bases; unmatched junction nucleotides: 3. As DNA, the CDR3 is TGTGCCAGAAGCTTGGTAGGACTAGCGGGGAAAGAGACCCAGTACTTC. This gives the protein CARSLVGLAGKETQYF.

The J gene is TRBJ1-4, the V gene TRBV27, with 7 bases that match TRBD1. Germline V lookup: CDR1 MNHEY, CDR2 SMNVEV (reference sequence). V gave up 5 bases and J gave up 5 bases; unmatched junction bases: 5. This CDR3 has 14 residues. The CDR3 nucleotides are TGTGCCAGCAGTCGGGGACAGACAAATGAAAAACTGTTTTTT. Protein: CASSRGQTNEKLFF.

This sequence joins TRBV7-3 and TRBJ2-3; a weak D match, TRBD1 (6 bases). The CDR3 loop spans 14 amino acids. The ends were cut back, 4 bases at V and 3 bases at J, with 11 bases in the middle. CDR1 is SGHTA and CDR2 is FQGTGA in the germline V gene. The CDR3 DNA sequence: TGTGCCAGCAGCTGGTTGGGGGCGACAGATACGCAGTATTTT. This gives the protein CASSWLGATDTQYF. The whole variable domain, remainder taken from reference TRBV7-3 and TRBJ2-3, is GAGVSQTPSNKVTEKGKYVELRCDPISGHTALYWYRQSLGQGPEFLIYFQGTGAADDSGLPNDRFFAVRPEGSVSTLKIQRTERGDSAVYLCASSWLGATDTQYFGPGTRLTVL.

The rearrangement links TRBV4-1 to TRBJ2-7, with 7 nucleotides matching TRBD2. Germline trimming cut 0 bases from V and 2 bases from J; bases unmatched to any gene: 4. Germline CDR1 and CDR2: MGHRA and YSYEKL. The CDR3 covers 15 residues. In DNA, the CDR3 is TGCGCCAGCAGCCAAGAAGGACTAGGCACCTACGAGCAGTACTTC. Amino acids: CASSQEGLGTYEQYF.